The T cell receptor beta chain under discussion was sequenced for a study of T cell changes during pregnancy in multiple sclerosis. Germline V gives CDR1 SGDLS, CDR2 YYNGEE. The CDR3 runs to 16 residues. V shed 5 bases and J shed 2 bases, with 17 bases lying between them. Profiling relied on immunoSEQ multiplex PCR, and the TCRdb table lists in-frame clones only, not all of them. The sample yields some 37,000 clones, more than 85% seen once. The specimen comprised CD8+ T cells from peripheral blood mononuclear cells, sampled after pregnancy. This receptor was identified in a female donor with multiple sclerosis, enrolled in a pregnancy study. V usage is TRBV9 and J usage is TRBJ1-3; possibly TRBD1 for D (5 bases). The DNA of the CDR3 is TGTGCCAGCAGTCCTTTGGTCAGGGATCCTGGAAACACCATATATTTT. Its translation is CASSPLVRDPGNTIYF.